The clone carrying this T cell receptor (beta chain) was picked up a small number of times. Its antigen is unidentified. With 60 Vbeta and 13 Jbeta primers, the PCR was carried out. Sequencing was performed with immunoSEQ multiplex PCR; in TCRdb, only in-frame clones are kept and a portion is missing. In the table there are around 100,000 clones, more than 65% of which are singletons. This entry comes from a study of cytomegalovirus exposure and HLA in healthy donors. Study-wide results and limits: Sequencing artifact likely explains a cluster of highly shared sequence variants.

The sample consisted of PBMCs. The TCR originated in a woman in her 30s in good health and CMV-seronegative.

The DNA of the CDR3 is TGTGCCAGCAGCCCGAAGGGACTATCATCCTACAATGAGCAGTTCTTC. It is translated as CASSPKGLSSYNEQFF. The V gene is TRBV25-1, the J gene TRBJ2-1, with 7 bases lining up with TRBD2. The V gene's germline CDR1 is MGHDK and CDR2 SYGVNS. The CDR3 sequence is 16 residues long. J lost 1 base, V lost 6 bases, and 9 bases had no gene match.